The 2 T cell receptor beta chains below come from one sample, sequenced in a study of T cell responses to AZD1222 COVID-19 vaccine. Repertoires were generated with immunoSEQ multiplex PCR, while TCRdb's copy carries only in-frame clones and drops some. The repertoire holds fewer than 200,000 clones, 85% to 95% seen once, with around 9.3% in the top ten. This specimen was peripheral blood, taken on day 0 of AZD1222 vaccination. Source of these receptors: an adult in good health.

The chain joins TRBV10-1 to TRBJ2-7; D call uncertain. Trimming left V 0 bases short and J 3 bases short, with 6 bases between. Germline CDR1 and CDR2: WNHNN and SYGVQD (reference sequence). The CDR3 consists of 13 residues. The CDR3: CASSESELYEQYF. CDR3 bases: TGCGCCAGCAGTGAGTCGGAACTCTACGAGCAGTACTTC.

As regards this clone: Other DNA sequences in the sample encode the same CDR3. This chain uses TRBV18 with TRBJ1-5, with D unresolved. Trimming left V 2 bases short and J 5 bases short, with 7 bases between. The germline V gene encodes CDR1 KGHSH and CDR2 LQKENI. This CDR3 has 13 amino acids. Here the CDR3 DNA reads TGTGCCAGCTCACCAGGCGAGGATCAGCCCCAGCATTTT. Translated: CASSPGEDQPQHF.